Below, 3 T cell receptor beta chains from the same sample are listed, as sequenced in a study of monozygotic twins with inflammatory bowel disease. TCRdb reprocessed the 5' RACE reads, with one entry per CDR3 protein and no DNA. The sample table includes about 300,000 distinct CDR3 sequences. Sequences were obtained from blood. The receptors here all came from a human donor with ulcerative colitis or Crohn's disease, or a healthy co-twin of an affected twin (not recorded which).

The rearrangement joins TRBV20-1 to TRBJ2-7; as DNA is missing, the TRBD2 call by TCRdb cannot be tested. The length of the CDR3 is 13 residues. Germline V gene sequence: CDR1 DFQATT, CDR2 SNEGSKA (reference sequence). The CDR3 sequence: CSARKSGTYEQYF.

This sequence joins TRBV10-3 and TRBJ2-2; lacking DNA, the TRBD2 call made by TCRdb goes unchecked. The length of the CDR3 is 14 residues. Germline V gene sequence: CDR1 ENHRY, CDR2 SYGVKD. CDR3: CATREGLTTGELFF.

The gene calls are TRBV20-1 and TRBJ1-5; the D gene TCRdb calls, TRBD1, cannot be checked with no DNA. The CDR3 runs 15 residues. Germline CDR1 and CDR2: DFQATT and SNEGSKA (reference sequence). This CDR3 is CSARPGGGSNQPQHF.